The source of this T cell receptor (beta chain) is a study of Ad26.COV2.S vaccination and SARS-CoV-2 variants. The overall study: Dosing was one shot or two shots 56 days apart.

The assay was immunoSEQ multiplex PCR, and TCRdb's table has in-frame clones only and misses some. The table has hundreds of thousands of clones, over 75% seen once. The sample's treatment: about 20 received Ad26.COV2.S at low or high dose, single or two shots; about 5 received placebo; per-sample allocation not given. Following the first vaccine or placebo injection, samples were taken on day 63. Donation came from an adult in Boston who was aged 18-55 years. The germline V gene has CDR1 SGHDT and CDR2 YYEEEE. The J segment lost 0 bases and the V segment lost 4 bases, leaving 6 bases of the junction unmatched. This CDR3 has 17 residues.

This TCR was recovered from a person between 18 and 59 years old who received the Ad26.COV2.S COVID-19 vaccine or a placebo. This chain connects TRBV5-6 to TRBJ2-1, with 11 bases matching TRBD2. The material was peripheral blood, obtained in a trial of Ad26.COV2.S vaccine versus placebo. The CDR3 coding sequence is TGTGCCAGCAGCCTAAGGACTAGCGGGTACTCCTACAATGAGCAGTTCTTC. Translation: CASSLRTSGYSYNEQFF.